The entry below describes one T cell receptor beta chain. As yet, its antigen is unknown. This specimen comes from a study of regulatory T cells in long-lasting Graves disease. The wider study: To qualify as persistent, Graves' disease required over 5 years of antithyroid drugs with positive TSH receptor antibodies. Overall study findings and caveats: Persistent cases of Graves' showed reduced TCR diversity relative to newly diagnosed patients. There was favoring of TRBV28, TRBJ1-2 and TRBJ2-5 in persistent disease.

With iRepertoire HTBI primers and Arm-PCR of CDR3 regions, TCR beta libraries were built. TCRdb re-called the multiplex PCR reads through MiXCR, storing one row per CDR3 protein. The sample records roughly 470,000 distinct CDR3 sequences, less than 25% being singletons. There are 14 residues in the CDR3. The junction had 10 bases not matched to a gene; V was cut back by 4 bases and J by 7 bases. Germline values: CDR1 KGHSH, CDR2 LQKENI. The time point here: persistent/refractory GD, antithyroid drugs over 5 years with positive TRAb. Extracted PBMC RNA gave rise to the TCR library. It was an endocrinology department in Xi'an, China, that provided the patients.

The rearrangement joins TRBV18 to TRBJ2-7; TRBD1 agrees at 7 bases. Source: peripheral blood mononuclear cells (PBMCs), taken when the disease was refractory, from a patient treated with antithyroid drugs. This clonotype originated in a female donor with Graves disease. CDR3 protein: CASSRTGAAEEQYF. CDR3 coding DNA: TGTGCCAGCTCACGGACAGGAGCCGCGGAGGAGCAGTACTTC.